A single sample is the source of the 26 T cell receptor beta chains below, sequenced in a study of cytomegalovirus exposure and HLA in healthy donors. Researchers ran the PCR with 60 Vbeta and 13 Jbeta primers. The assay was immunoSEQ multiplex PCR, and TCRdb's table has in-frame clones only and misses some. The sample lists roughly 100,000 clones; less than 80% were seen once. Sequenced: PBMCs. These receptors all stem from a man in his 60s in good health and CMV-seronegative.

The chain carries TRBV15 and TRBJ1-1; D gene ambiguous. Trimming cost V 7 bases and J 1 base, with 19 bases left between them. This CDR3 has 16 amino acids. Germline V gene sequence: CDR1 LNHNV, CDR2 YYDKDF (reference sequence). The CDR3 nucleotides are TGTGCCACCACCCCACGGTTTGCGCCAGGGAACACTGAAGCTTTCTTT. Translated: CATTPRFAPGNTEAFF.

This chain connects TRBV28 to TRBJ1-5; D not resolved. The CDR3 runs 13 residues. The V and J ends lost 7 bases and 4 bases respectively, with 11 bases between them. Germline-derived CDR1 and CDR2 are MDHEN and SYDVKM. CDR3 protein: CASTSRVNQPQHF. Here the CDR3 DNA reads TGTGCCAGCACTTCTCGTGTGAATCAGCCCCAGCATTTT.

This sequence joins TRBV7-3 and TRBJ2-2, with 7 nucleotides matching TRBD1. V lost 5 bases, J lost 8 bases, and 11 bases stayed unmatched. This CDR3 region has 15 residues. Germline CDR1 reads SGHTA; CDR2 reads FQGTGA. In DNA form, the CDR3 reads TGTGCCAGCAGCCCACGCCGGACAGGCGCTGGGGAGCTGTTTTTT. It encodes CASSPRRTGAGELFF.

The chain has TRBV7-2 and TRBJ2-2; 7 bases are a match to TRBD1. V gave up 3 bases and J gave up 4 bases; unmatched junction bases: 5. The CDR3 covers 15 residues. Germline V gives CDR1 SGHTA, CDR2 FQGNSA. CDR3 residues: CASSFGTDSTGELFF. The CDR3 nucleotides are TGTGCCAGCAGCTTCGGGACAGATTCCACCGGGGAGCTGTTTTTT.

The CDR3 DNA sequence: TGTGCCAGCAGTGCCGGGACTAGCGGGTATACTAGCACAGATACGCAGTATTTT. Amino acids: CASSAGTSGYTSTDTQYF. The rearrangement uses TRBV6-1 and TRBJ2-3; 12 bases are a match to TRBD2. The CDR3 contains 18 residues. V lost 4 bases, J lost 0 bases, and 8 bases stayed unmatched. Germline V gene sequence: CDR1 MNHNS, CDR2 SASEGT.

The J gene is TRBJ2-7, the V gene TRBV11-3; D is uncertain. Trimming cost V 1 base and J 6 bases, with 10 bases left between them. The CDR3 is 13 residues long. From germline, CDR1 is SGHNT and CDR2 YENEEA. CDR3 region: CASSLGPPGEQYF. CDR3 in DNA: TGTGCCAGCAGCTTAGGCCCCCCGGGCGAGCAGTACTTC.

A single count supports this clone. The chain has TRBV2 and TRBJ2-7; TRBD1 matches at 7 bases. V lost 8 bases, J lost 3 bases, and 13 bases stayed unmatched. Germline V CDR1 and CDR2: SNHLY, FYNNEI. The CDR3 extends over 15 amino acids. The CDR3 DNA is TGTGCCAGCTCCTTAGACAGGGAGAGGATCTACGAGCAGTACGTC. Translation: CASSLDRERIYEQYV.

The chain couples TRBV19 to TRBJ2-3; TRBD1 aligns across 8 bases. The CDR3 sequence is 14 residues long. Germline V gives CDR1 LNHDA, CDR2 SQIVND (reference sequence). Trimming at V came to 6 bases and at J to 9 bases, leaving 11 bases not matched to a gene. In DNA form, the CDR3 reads TGTGCCAGTAGCAATCGAGGACAGGGCTACACGCAGTATTTT. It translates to CASSNRGQGYTQYF.

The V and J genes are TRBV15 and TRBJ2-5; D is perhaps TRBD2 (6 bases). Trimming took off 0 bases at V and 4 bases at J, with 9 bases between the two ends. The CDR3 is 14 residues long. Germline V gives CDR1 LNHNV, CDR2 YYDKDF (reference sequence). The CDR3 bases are TGTGCCACCAGCAGAGATCCCGGGGGAGAGACCCAGTACTTC. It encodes CATSRDPGGETQYF.

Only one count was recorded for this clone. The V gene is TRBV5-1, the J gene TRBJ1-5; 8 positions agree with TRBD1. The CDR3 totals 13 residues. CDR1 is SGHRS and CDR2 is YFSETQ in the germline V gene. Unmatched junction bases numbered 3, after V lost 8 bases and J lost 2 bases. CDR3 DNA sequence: TGCGCCAGGCCGACAGGGGGCAATCAGCCCCAGCATTTT. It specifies CARPTGGNQPQHF.

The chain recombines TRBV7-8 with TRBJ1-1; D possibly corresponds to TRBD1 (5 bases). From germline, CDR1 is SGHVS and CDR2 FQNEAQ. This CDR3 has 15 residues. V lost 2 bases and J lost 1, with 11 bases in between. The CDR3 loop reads CASSLTTVRNTEAFF. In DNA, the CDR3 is TGTGCCAGCAGCTTAACGACAGTCCGGAACACTGAAGCTTTCTTT.

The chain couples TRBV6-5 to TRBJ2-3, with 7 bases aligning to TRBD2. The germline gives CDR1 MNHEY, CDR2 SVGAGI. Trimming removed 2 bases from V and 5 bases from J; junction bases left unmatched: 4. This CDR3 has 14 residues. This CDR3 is CASSYRTSRDTQYF. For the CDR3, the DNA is TGTGCCAGCAGTTACCGGACTAGTAGAGATACGCAGTATTTT.

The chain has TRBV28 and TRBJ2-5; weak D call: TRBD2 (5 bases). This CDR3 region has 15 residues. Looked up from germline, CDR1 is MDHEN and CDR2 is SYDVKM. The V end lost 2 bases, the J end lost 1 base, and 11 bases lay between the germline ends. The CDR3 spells CASSLGGWGQETQYF. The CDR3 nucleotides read TGTGCCAGCAGTTTAGGAGGTTGGGGCCAAGAGACCCAGTACTTC.

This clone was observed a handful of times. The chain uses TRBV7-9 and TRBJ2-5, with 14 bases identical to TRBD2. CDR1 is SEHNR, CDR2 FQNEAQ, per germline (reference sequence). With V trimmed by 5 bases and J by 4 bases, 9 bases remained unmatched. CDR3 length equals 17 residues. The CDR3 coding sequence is TGTGCCAGCAGCGAGAAACGACTAGCGGGGGGGCCAGAGACCCAGTACTTC. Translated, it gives CASSEKRLAGGPETQYF.

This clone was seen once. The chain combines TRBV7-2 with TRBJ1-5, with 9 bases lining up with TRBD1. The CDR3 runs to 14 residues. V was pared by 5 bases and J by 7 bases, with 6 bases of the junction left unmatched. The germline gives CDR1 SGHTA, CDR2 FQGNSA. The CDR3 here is CASSRQGGKQPQHF. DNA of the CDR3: TGTGCCAGCAGCCGACAGGGGGGAAAGCAGCCCCAGCATTTT.

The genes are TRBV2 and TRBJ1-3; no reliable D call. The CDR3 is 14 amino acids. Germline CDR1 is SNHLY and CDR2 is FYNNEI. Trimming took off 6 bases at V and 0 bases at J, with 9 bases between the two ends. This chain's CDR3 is CASSQGGSGNTIYF. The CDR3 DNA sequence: TGTGCCAGCAGCCAAGGAGGCTCTGGAAACACCATATATTTT.

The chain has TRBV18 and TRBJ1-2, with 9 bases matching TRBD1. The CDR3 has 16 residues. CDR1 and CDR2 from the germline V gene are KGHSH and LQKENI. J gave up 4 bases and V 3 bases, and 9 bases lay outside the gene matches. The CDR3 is CASSPPSTGGAYGYTF. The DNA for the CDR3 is TGTGCCAGCTCACCCCCATCGACAGGGGGGGCCTATGGCTACACCTTC. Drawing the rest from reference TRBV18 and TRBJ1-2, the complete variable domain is NAGVMQNPRHLVRRRGQEARLRCSPMKGHSHVYWYRQLPEEGLKFMVYLQKENIIDESGMPKERFSAEFPKEGPSILRIQQVVRGDSAAYFCASSPPSTGGAYGYTFGSGTRLTVV.

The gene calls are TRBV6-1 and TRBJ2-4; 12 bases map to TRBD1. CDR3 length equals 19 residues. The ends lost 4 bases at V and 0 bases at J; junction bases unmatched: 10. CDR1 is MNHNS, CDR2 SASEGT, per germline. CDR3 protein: CASSAGTGGLTVAKNIQYF. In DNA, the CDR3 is TGTGCCAGCAGTGCCGGGACAGGGGGCTTAACGGTAGCCAAAAACATTCAGTACTTC.

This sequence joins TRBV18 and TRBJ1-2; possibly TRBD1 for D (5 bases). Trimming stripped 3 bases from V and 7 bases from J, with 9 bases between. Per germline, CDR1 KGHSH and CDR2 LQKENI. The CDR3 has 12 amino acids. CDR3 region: CASSPQGTGYTF. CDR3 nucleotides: TGTGCCAGCTCACCTCAGGGTACTGGCTACACCTTC. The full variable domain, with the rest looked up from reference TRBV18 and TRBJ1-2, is NAGVMQNPRHLVRRRGQEARLRCSPMKGHSHVYWYRQLPEEGLKFMVYLQKENIIDESGMPKERFSAEFPKEGPSILRIQQVVRGDSAAYFCASSPQGTGYTFGSGTRLTVV.

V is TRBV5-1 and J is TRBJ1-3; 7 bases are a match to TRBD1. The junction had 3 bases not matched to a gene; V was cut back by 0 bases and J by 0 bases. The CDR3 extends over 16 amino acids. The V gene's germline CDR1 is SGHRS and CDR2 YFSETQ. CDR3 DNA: TGCGCCAGCAGCTTGGGAGGGACAGACTCTGGAAACACCATATATTTT. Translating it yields CASSLGGTDSGNTIYF. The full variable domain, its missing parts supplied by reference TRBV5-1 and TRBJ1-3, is KAGVTQTPRYLIKTRGQQVTLSCSPISGHRSVSWYQQTPGQGLQFLFEYFSETQRNKGNFPGRFSGRQFSNSRSEMNVSTLELGDSALYLCASSLGGTDSGNTIYFGEGSWLTVV.

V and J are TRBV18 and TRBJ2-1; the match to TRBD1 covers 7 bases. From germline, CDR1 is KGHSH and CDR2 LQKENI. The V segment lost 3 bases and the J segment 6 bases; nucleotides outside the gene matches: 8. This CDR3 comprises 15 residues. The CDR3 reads CASSPATGSVNEQFF. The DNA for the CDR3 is TGTGCCAGCTCACCCGCGACAGGGTCCGTCAATGAGCAGTTCTTC.

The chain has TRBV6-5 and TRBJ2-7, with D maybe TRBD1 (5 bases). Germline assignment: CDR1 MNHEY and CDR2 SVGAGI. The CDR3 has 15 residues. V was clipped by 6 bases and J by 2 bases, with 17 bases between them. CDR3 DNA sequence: TGTGCCAGCAGAATCAGGGTGAACCGTCCCTACGAGCAGTACTTC. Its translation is CASRIRVNRPYEQYF.

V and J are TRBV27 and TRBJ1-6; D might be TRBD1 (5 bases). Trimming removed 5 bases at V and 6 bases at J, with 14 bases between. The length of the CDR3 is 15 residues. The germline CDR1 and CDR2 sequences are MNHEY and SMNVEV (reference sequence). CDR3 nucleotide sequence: TGTGCCAGCAGTACAAAAGGCAGGGTTAATTCACCCCTCCACTTT. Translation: CASSTKGRVNSPLHF.

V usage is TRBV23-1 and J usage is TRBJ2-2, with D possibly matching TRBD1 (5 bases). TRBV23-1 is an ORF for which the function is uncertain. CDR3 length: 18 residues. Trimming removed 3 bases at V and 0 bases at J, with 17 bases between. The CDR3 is CASSHQGCSASNTGELFF. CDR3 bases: TGCGCCAGCAGTCATCAGGGATGCTCGGCTTCGAACACCGGGGAGCTGTTTTTT.

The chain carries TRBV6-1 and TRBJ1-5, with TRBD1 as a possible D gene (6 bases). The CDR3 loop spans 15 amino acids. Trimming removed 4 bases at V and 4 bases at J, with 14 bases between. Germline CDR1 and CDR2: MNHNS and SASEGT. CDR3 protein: CASSVQQGRNQPQHF. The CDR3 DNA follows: TGTGCCAGCAGTGTACAACAGGGAAGGAATCAGCCCCAGCATTTT.

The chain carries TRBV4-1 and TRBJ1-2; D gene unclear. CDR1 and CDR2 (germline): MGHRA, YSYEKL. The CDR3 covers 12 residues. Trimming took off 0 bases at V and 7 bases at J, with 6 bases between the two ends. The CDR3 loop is CASSQDGIGYTF. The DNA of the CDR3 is TGCGCCAGCAGCCAAGATGGCATTGGCTACACCTTC.